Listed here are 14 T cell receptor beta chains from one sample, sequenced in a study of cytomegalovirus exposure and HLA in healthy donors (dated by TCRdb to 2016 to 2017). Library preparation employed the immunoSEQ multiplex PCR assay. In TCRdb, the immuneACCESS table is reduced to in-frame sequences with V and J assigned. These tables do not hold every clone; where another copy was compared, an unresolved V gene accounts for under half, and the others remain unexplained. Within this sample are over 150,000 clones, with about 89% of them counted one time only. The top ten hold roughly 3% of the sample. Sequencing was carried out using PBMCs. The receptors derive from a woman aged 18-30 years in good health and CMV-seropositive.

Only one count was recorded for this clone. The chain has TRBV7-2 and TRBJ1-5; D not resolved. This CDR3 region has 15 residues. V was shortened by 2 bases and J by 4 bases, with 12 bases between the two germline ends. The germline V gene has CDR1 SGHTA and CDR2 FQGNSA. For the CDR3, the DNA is TGTGCCAGCAGCTTAATCAGTCTCACGAATCAGCCCCAGCATTTT. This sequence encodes CASSLISLTNQPQHF.

CDR3 region: CASSLRGNTGELFF. CDR3 nucleotide sequence: TGTGCCAGCAGCTTACGGGGAAACACCGGGGAGCTGTTTTTT. The chain couples TRBV7-7 to TRBJ2-2, with a tentative D call TRBD2 (5 bases). V lost 2 bases and J 2 bases, leaving 6 bases between the germline ends. This CDR3 is built from 14 residues. Germline V gives CDR1 SSHAT, CDR2 FNYEAQ (reference sequence).

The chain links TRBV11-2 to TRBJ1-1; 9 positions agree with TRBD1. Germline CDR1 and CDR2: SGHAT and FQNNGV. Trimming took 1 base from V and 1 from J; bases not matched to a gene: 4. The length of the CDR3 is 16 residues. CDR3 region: CASSLGTGEGNTEAFF. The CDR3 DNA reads TGTGCCAGCAGCTTAGGGACAGGGGAGGGGAACACTGAAGCTTTCTTT.

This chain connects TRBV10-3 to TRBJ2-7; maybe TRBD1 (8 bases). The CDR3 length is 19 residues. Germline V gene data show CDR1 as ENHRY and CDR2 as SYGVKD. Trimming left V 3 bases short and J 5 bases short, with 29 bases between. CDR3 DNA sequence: TGTGCCATCAGTGATTCCTCGGGGGGTCCCAGGGGGCGACTCGACGAGCAGTACTTC. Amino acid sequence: CAISDSSGGPRGRLDEQYF.

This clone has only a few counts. DNA of the CDR3: TGTGCCAGCAGCCAAGCGGGTTACGAGCAGTACTTC. This sequence encodes CASSQAGYEQYF. V and J are TRBV7-6 and TRBJ2-7; the D gene is possibly TRBD2 (6 bases). This CDR3 spans 12 amino acids. CDR1 is SGHVS, CDR2 FNYEAQ, per germline. Trimming cost V 5 bases and J 4 bases, with 9 bases left between them.

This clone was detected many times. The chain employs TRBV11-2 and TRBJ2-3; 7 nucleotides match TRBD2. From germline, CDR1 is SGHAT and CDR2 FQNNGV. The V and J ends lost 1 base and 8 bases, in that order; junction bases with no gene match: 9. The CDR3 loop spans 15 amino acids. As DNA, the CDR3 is TGTGCCAGCAGCTTAGGACTAGCCCAGGCAGTTACGCAGTATTTT. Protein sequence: CASSLGLAQAVTQYF.

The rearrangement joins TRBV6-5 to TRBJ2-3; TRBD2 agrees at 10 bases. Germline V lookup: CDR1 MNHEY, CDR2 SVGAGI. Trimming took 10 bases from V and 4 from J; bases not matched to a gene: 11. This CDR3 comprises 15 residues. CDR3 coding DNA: TGTGCCACCTATCAGCAGCGGGAGGGGCCAGATACGCAGTATTTT. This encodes CATYQQREGPDTQYF.

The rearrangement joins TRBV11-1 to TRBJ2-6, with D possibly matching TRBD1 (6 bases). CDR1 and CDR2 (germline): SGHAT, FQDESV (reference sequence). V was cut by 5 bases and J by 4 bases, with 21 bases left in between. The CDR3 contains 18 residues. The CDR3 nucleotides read TGTGCCAGCAGCCCCTTGGACAGTCGCATACCCGGGGCCAACGTCCTGACTTTC. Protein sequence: CASSPLDSRIPGANVLTF.

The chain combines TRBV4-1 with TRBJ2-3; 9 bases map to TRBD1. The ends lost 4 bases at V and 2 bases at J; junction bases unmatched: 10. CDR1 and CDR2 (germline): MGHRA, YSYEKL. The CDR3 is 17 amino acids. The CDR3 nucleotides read TGCGCCAGCAGCCTAACCGAGGGGACAGGGACCACAGATACGCAGTATTTT. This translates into CASSLTEGTGTTDTQYF.

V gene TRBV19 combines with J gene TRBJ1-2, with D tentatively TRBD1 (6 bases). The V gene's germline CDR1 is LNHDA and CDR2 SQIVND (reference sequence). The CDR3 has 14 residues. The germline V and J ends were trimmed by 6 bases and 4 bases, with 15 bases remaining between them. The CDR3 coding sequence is TGTGCCAGTAGGATGGACAGAGGGCTCTATGGCTACACCTTC. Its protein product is CASRMDRGLYGYTF.

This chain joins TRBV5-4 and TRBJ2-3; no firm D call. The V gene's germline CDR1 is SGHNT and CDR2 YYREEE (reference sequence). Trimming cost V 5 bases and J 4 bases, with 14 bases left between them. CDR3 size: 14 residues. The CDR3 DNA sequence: TGTGCCAGCAGTCCAGCTTTCCGGGCAGATACGCAGTATTTT. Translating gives CASSPAFRADTQYF.

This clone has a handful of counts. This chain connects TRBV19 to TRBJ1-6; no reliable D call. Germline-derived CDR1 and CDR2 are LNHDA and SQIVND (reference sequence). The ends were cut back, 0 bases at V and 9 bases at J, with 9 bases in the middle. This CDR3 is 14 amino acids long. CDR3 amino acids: CASSIDLPFSPLHF. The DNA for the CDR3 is TGTGCCAGTAGTATAGATCTCCCGTTTTCACCCCTCCACTTT. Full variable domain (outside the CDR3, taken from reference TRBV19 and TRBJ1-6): DGGITQSPKYLFRKEGQNVTLSCEQNLNHDAMYWYRQDPGQGLRLIYYSQIVNDFQKGDIAEGYSVSREKKESFPLTVTSAQKNPTAFYLCASSIDLPFSPLHFGNGTRLTVT.

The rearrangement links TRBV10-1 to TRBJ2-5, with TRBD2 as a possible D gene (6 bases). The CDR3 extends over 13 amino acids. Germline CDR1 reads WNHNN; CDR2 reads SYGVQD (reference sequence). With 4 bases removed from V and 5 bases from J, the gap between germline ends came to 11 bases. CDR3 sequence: CASSGRLGETQYF. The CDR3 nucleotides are TGCGCCAGCAGTGGACGACTAGGGGAGACCCAGTACTTC.

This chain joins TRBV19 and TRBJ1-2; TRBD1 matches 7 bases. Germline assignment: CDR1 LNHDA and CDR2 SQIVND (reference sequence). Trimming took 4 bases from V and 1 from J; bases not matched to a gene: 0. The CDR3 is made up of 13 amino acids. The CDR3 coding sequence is TGTGCCAGTAGTAGGGACAGTAACTATGGCTACACCTTC. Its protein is CASSRDSNYGYTF.